This T cell receptor (beta chain) was sequenced in a study of beta chain features in type 1 diabetes. Regarding the study as a whole: When Type 1 diabetes patients were examined, their TCRB CDR3s proved moderately but significantly shorter in all four CD4+ subsets.

The CDR3 has 14 amino acids. The J segment lost 9 bases and the V segment lost 6 bases, leaving 16 bases of the junction unmatched. The germline CDR1 and CDR2 sequences are SQVTM and ANQGSEA. CD4+ cells of the naive, central memory, regulatory and stem cell-like memory types were sorted via CD45RO/CCR7/CD25/CD127/CD95/CD27. Since all of the isolated RNA was reverse transcribed, expressed TCRB transcripts were what got sequenced. Some clones are missing from TCRdb's copy, which holds only in-frame ones; the method was immunoSEQ multiplex PCR. The sample shows approximately 260,000 clones, about a fifth of them seen only once. A word on this clone: Its specificity is not known.

The chain employs TRBV29-1 and TRBJ2-7; 8 bases are shared with TRBD1. The sample comprised naive CD4+ T cells from blood. The TCR originated in a woman between 40 and 55 years old with type 1 diabetes. The CDR3 region has the DNA TGCAGCGTACCTTGGACAGGGAACTCCCTCGGGCAGTACTTC. Translated: CSVPWTGNSLGQYF.